This T cell receptor beta chain was captured in a study of blood T cell repertoires in COVID-19. At the level of the study: Both acute and convalescent COVID-19 samples were obtained from the United States, Italy and Spain. PBMCs, B-cell-depleted T cells, or T cells were the source of the cDNA or gDNA that made up the material.

V lost 6 bases and J lost 4, with 12 bases in between. The CDR3 spans 13 residues. Germline V gives CDR1 MNHEY, CDR2 SVGAGI. Patients in Seattle were enrolled during active infection, then followed longitudinally. In the authors' methods: Amplification from reference gene primers served as the basis for estimated nucleated cell counts. The repertoire was sequenced with immunoSEQ multiplex PCR; TCRdb's copy has only in-frame clones and lacks some. That table supplies the V and J calls and clone size; D and trimming were determined from the DNA. The sample has about 290,000 clones, over 85% seen once. The receptor comes from a woman aged 30 to 39 with COVID-19, enrolled during active disease. The chain recombines TRBV6-5 with TRBJ1-1; TRBD1 is a possible D gene (5 bases). Sequencing was carried out using peripheral blood. Here the CDR3 DNA reads TGTGCCAGCAGACAAGGGGTGGGCACTGAAGCTTTCTTT. Translating it yields CASRQGVGTEAFF.